A single sample is the source of the 28 T cell receptor beta chains below, sequenced in a study of shared clonotypes between healthy human individuals. Only in-frame clones appear in the TCRdb table, and some are missing; sequencing was by immunoSEQ multiplex PCR. The sample lists a few million clones; 95% were seen once. Sequenced sample: naive CD4+ T cells sorted from blood. Noted subset: CD45RA+ positively selected. The source of these receptors is a man in his late teens or twenties in good health.

Worth noting for this clone: It may be a read error: a sequence one base away is much more abundant. Other nucleotide sequences in the sample specify the same CDR3. V gene TRBV5-1 combines with J gene TRBJ1-5; D gene unclear. Per the germline V gene, CDR1 is SGHRS and CDR2 is YFSETQ. V was clipped by 0 bases and J by 2 bases, with 6 bases between them. The CDR3 covers 14 residues. CDR3 sequence: CASSLEGGNQPQHF. The DNA of the CDR3 is TGCGCCAGCAGCTTGGAAGGTGGCAATCAGCCCCAGCATTTT.

The chain employs TRBV30 and TRBJ2-2; D gene ambiguous. The germline gives CDR1 GTSNPN, CDR2 SVGIG (reference sequence). The germline V and J ends were trimmed by 2 bases and 6 bases, with 16 bases remaining between them. This CDR3 is built from 15 residues. For the CDR3, the DNA is TGTGCCTGGAGTCTACCTCTTGGCGCGGCCGGGGAGCTGTTTTTT. It specifies CAWSLPLGAAGELFF.

This chain links TRBV10-3 with TRBJ2-3; no firm D call. CDR1 is ENHRY, CDR2 SYGVKD, per germline. The CDR3 extends over 15 amino acids. V was cut by 0 bases and J by 0 bases, with 7 bases left in between. The CDR3 sequence: CAISESGSSTDTQYF. The CDR3 nucleotides are TGTGCCATCAGTGAGTCGGGCAGTAGCACAGATACGCAGTATTTT.

The chain carries TRBV21-1 and TRBJ1-5; the tabulated D call, TRBD1, remains unverified against the DNA. TRBV21-1 is flagged as a pseudogene. The CDR3 covers 12 residues. The CDR3 reads CAGEKGDQPQHF. The CDR3 DNA follows: TGTGCCGGGGAAAAGGGGGATCAGCCCCAGCATTTT.

The chain recombines TRBV28 with TRBJ1-4; no clear D gene. V lost 10 bases, J lost 7 bases, and 7 bases lay in between. Germline V lookup: CDR1 MDHEN, CDR2 SYDVKM. This CDR3 spans 10 amino acids. The CDR3 region is CATAREKLFF. The CDR3 DNA sequence: TGTGCCACCGCCCGTGAAAAACTGTTTTTT.

The chain combines TRBV4-1 with TRBJ2-7; no clear D. V shed 1 base and J shed 4 bases, with 8 bases lying between them. CDR3 size: 13 residues. Germline V gene sequence: CDR1 MGHRA, CDR2 YSYEKL. The CDR3 sequence is CASSQAEQYEQYF. CDR3 nucleotides: TGCGCCAGCAGCCAAGCCGAACAGTACGAGCAGTACTTC.

This sequence joins TRBV18 and TRBJ2-2, with D perhaps TRBD2 (6 bases). The CDR3 totals 16 residues. CDR1 is KGHSH and CDR2 is LQKENI in the germline V gene. V dropped 3 bases and J dropped 5 bases, with 16 bases sitting between them. The CDR3, as DNA: TGTGCCAGCTCACCGTCAATAGCGGAGGCGACCGGGGAGCTGTTTTTT. Translation: CASSPSIAEATGELFF. Drawing the rest from reference TRBV18 and TRBJ2-2, the complete variable domain is NAGVMQNPRHLVRRRGQEARLRCSPMKGHSHVYWYRQLPEEGLKFMVYLQKENIIDESGMPKERFSAEFPKEGPSILRIQQVVRGDSAAYFCASSPSIAEATGELFFGEGSRLTVL.

The CDR3 sequence: CASSSDRTGWDIQYF. The CDR3 coding sequence is TGTGCCAGCAGCTCCGACCGCACAGGATGGGACATTCAGTACTTC. The chain employs TRBV7-9 and TRBJ2-4, with a weak D call TRBD1 (5 bases). There are 15 residues in the CDR3. V dropped 4 bases and J dropped 8 bases, with 18 bases sitting between them. Germline lookup yields CDR1 SEHNR and CDR2 FQNEAQ (reference sequence).

This clone has just one count. This chain connects TRBV10-3 to TRBJ2-7; TRBD2 might be the D (5 bases). Germline values: CDR1 ENHRY, CDR2 SYGVKD. V was clipped by 6 bases and J by 0 bases, with 15 bases between them. The CDR3 sequence is 15 residues long. The CDR3: CAIREGSSSSYEQYF. CDR3 in DNA: TGTGCCATCAGAGAGGGCAGTTCAAGCTCCTACGAGCAGTACTTC.

In its sample, this clone was seen once. The chain has TRBV15 and TRBJ2-1; TRBD1 agrees at 7 bases. V gave up 7 bases and J gave up 8 bases; unmatched junction bases: 11. The germline gives CDR1 LNHNV, CDR2 YYDKDF (reference sequence). The CDR3 totals 14 residues. CDR3 sequence (DNA): TGTGCCACCAACCACGACAGGGAAGGACATGAGCAGTTCTTC. Protein product: CATNHDREGHEQFF.

The chain employs TRBV18 and TRBJ1-2; 7 bases agree with TRBD1. Germline V gene sequence: CDR1 KGHSH, CDR2 LQKENI. This CDR3 is built from 21 residues. Unmatched junction bases numbered 28, after V lost 2 bases and J lost 7 bases. In DNA form, the CDR3 reads TGTGCCAGCTCACCAATATTATCCGCGGACAGGCCCGGCAGTACGTTACGTGGCTACACCTTC. Protein product: CASSPILSADRPGSTLRGYTF.

Here the CDR3 reads CASSSTAGREKLFF. The CDR3 DNA sequence: TGTGCCAGCAGTTCGACAGCGGGGCGTGAAAAACTGTTTTTT. The rearrangement joins TRBV27 to TRBJ1-4, with D possibly matching TRBD1 (5 bases). The CDR3 extends over 14 amino acids. The V end lost 4 bases, the J end lost 7 bases, and 13 bases lay between the germline ends. Looked up from germline, CDR1 is MNHEY and CDR2 is SMNVEV (reference sequence). Drawing the rest from reference TRBV27 and TRBJ1-4, the complete variable domain is EAQVTQNPRYLITVTGKKLTVTCSQNMNHEYMSWYRQDPGLGLRQIYYSMNVEVTDKGDVPEGYKVSRKEKRNFPLILESPSPNQTSLYFCASSSTAGREKLFFGSGTQLSVL.

The rearrangement joins TRBV9 to TRBJ2-5; no definite D call. V shed 0 bases and J shed 3 bases, with 6 bases lying between them. CDR3 length equals 13 residues. Per germline, CDR1 SGDLS and CDR2 YYNGEE. The chain's CDR3 is CASSVEVEETQYF. The CDR3 DNA reads as TGTGCCAGCAGCGTAGAAGTCGAAGAGACCCAGTACTTC.

CDR3: CASSPQPGTGIVGTEAFF. The CDR3 region has the DNA TGTGCCAGCAGTCCACAACCCGGGACAGGGATCGTTGGCACTGAAGCTTTCTTT. The chain employs TRBV7-9 and TRBJ1-1; 9 bases match TRBD1. CDR3 length: 18 residues. The trim removed 6 bases at V and 4 bases at J, leaving 18 bases unmatched. CDR1 is SEHNR, CDR2 FQNEAQ, per germline (reference sequence).

The rearrangement links TRBV18 to TRBJ1-1; TRBD1 aligns across 7 bases. The V and J ends lost 1 base and 1 base, in that order; junction bases with no gene match: 6. The CDR3 consists of 16 residues. Looked up from germline, CDR1 is KGHSH and CDR2 is LQKENI. The CDR3, as DNA: TGTGCCAGCTCACCACGACAGGGTGCGAAGAACACTGAAGCTTTCTTT. It specifies CASSPRQGAKNTEAFF. Filled out from reference TRBV18 and TRBJ1-1, the complete variable domain reads NAGVMQNPRHLVRRRGQEARLRCSPMKGHSHVYWYRQLPEEGLKFMVYLQKENIIDESGMPKERFSAEFPKEGPSILRIQQVVRGDSAAYFCASSPRQGAKNTEAFFGQGTRLTVV.

The chain carries TRBV10-1 and TRBJ2-1; D possibly uses TRBD1 or TRBD2 (5 bases each). The germline CDR1 and CDR2 sequences are WNHNN and SYGVQD (reference sequence). With 4 bases removed from V and 4 bases from J, the gap between germline ends came to 8 bases. The CDR3 has 13 residues. In nucleotides, the CDR3 is TGCGCCAGCAGTGCGGGACCTTACAATGAGCAGTTCTTC. It encodes CASSAGPYNEQFF.

The V call is TRBV5-4, the J call TRBJ1-6, with a weak D call TRBD1 (6 bases). The CDR3 is 14 residues long. Germline-derived CDR1 and CDR2 are SGHNT and YYREEE (reference sequence). The germline V and J ends were trimmed by 5 bases and 6 bases, with 12 bases remaining between them. The CDR3 here is CASSPDRLNSPLHF. The DNA for the CDR3 is TGTGCCAGCAGTCCTGACAGGCTTAATTCACCCCTCCACTTT.

The J gene is TRBJ1-5, the V gene TRBV5-6; D remains ambiguous. The CDR3 has 14 residues. The V end was cut by 4 bases, the J end by 6 bases, with 14 bases between. Germline V gives CDR1 SGHDT, CDR2 YYEEEE. Written as DNA, the CDR3 is TGTGCCAGCAGCCGCCCCGGGATAGGTCAGCCCCAGCATTTT. Translating it yields CASSRPGIGQPQHF.

The chain carries TRBV7-8 and TRBJ1-5; D remains unclear. CDR3 length equals 16 residues. Trimming left V 3 bases short and J 4 bases short, with 16 bases between. Germline V CDR1 and CDR2: SGHVS, FQNEAQ. The CDR3 DNA sequence: TGTGCCAGCAGCTTCGGCCGGACCAGAGGAAATCAGCCCCAGCATTTT. Encoded protein: CASSFGRTRGNQPQHF.

CDR3 nucleotide sequence: TGTGCCAGCAGCACAAGCGGGGAGGTTTGGGAGACCCAGTACTTC. Its protein product is CASSTSGEVWETQYF. The rearrangement uses TRBV5-6 and TRBJ2-5, with 7 bases fitting TRBD2. The CDR3 contains 15 residues. V lost 4 bases and J lost 5; bases outside the gene matches: 11. Germline assignment: CDR1 SGHDT and CDR2 YYEEEE. Complete variable domain (other parts from reference TRBV5-6 and TRBJ2-5): DAGVTQSPTHLIKTRGQQVTLRCSPKSGHDTVSWYQQALGQGPQFIFQYYEEEERQRGNFPDRFSGHQFPNYSSELNVNALLLGDSALYLCASSTSGEVWETQYFGPGTRLLVL.

The V gene is TRBV7-8, the J gene TRBJ1-4, with no clear D. This CDR3 comprises 16 residues. The germline V gene encodes CDR1 SGHVS and CDR2 FQNEAQ. The V gene lost 1 base and the J gene lost 2 bases, with 11 bases spanning the gap. DNA for the CDR3: TGTGCCAGCAGCTTAGGGCCCAGGTTCACTAATGAAAAACTGTTTTTT. This codes for CASSLGPRFTNEKLFF.

The CDR3 reads CASSEGSIGQYF. Written as DNA, the CDR3 is TGTGCCAGCAGTGAAGGTTCAATAGGGCAGTACTTC. The chain combines TRBV6-1 with TRBJ2-7, with no clear D. V was trimmed by 1 base and J by 9 bases, leaving 10 bases between them. CDR3 length: 12 amino acids. Per germline, CDR1 MNHNS and CDR2 SASEGT.

This clone came up once. The gene calls are TRBV5-1 and TRBJ1-2, with 12 bases lining up with TRBD1. The CDR3 totals 14 residues. Germline CDR1 reads SGHRS; CDR2 reads YFSETQ. V dropped 3 bases and J dropped 7; count of bases not matched to a gene: 4. CDR3 bases: TGCGCCAGCAGCTGGGGACAGGGGGCTGGTGGCTACACCTTC. This encodes CASSWGQGAGGYTF.

This chain links TRBV29-1 with TRBJ2-3; 12 nucleotides line up with TRBD2. CDR1 is SQVTM, CDR2 ANQGSEA, per germline. J was trimmed by 1 base and V by 6 bases; bases with no gene match: 2. This CDR3 is 14 amino acids long. The CDR3 DNA follows: TGCAGCGTCAGACTAGCGGGGGGCACAGATACGCAGTATTTT. Protein product: CSVRLAGGTDTQYF.

This clone was counted once. V gene TRBV6-5 combines with J gene TRBJ2-1, with TRBD1 matching over 9 bases. CDR1 and CDR2 (germline): MNHEY, SVGAGI. The CDR3 spans 15 residues. With V trimmed by 5 bases and J by 3 bases, 5 bases remained unmatched. The CDR3 region is CASSKRTGVYNEQFF. The CDR3 nucleotides are TGTGCCAGCAGTAAAAGGACAGGGGTCTACAATGAGCAGTTCTTC.

This rearrangement joins TRBV6-1 to TRBJ1-4; TRBD1 agrees at 12 bases. With V trimmed by 2 bases and J by 10 bases, 5 bases remained unmatched. The CDR3 is made up of 15 amino acids. Germline V gene data show CDR1 as MNHNS and CDR2 as SASEGT. The DNA of the CDR3 is TGTGCCAGCAGTGAAACCGGGACAGGGGGCGTAAAACTGTTTTTT. It yields the protein CASSETGTGGVKLFF.

This clone was observed once. The chain combines TRBV2 with TRBJ2-3; TRBD1 matches 7 bases. CDR1 is SNHLY and CDR2 is FYNNEI in the germline V gene. There are 14 residues in the CDR3. The V segment lost 9 bases and the J segment 3 bases; nucleotides outside the gene matches: 9. Here the CDR3 DNA reads TGTGCCAGGAGTCCGGGACAGAAGACAGATACGCAGTATTTT. Protein: CARSPGQKTDTQYF. Complete variable domain (other parts from reference TRBV2 and TRBJ2-3): EPEVTQTPSHQVTQMGQEVILRCVPISNHLYFYWYRQILGQKVEFLVSFYNNEISEKSEIFDDQFSVERPDGSNFTLKIRSTKLEDSAMYFCARSPGQKTDTQYFGPGTRLTVL.

A few counts support this clone. The sample holds other DNA sequences that translate to the same CDR3. The rearrangement links TRBV5-6 to TRBJ1-4; perhaps TRBD1 as D (6 bases). V shed 0 bases and J shed 4 bases, with 7 bases lying between them. Germline loops: CDR1 SGHDT, CDR2 YYEEEE. CDR3 size: 14 residues. The CDR3 reads CASSLGTVNEKLFF. The DNA for the CDR3 is TGTGCCAGCAGCTTGGGGACAGTTAATGAAAAACTGTTTTTT.